What follows are 22 T cell receptor beta chains derived from one specimen sequenced in a study of response to subunit inactivated influenza vaccine. One entry per CDR3 protein, called by TCRdb with MiXCR from the RT-PCR reads. The sample comprises around 790,000 distinct CDR3 sequences, 21% of which are singletons, and about 10% rests with the top ten. The sample here was PBMCs from blood, taken 5 days after vaccination. The receptors stem from a man aged 45-65 years who received an inactivated influenza vaccine.

The J gene is TRBJ2-2, the V gene TRBV6-5; D gene ambiguous. V dropped 0 bases and J dropped 5 bases, with 7 bases sitting between them. The germline gives CDR1 MNHEY, CDR2 SVGAGI. The CDR3 runs 14 residues. CDR3 bases: TGTGCCAGCAGTTACTCGACCGTAACCGGGGAGCTGTTTTTT. Protein sequence: CASSYSTVTGELFF.

Only a few counts were recorded for this clonotype. The J gene is TRBJ2-7, the V gene TRBV11-1; 9 bases agree with TRBD2. The V gene end was trimmed by 6 bases and the J gene end by 3 bases; junction bases not matched to a gene: 9. Germline CDR1 SGHAT, CDR2 FQDESV (reference sequence). This CDR3 is 15 amino acids long. CDR3 in amino acids: CASSQGLAQYYEQYF. The CDR3 nucleotides are TGTGCCAGCAGTCAAGGACTAGCGCAATACTACGAGCAGTACTTC. Full variable domain (remainder filled in from reference TRBV11-1 and TRBJ2-7): EAEVAQSPRYKITEKSQAVAFWCDPISGHATLYWYRQILGQGPELLVQFQDESVVDDSQLPKDRFSAERLKGVDSTLKIQPAELGDSAMYLCASSQGLAQYYEQYFGPGTRLTVT.

This clonotype was counted only a few times. The chain recombines TRBV4-3 with TRBJ1-3; no definite D call. V was shortened by 1 base and J by 2 bases, with 9 bases between the two germline ends. This CDR3 has 15 amino acids. Germline V gene sequence: CDR1 LGHNA, CDR2 YSLEER. Written as DNA, the CDR3 is TGCGCCAGCAGCCAAGGGAGGGCCACTGGAAACACCATATATTTT. Translation: CASSQGRATGNTIYF.

The V and J genes are TRBV20-1 and TRBJ2-2; D tentatively fits TRBD1 or TRBD2 (5 bases each). CDR3 size: 15 residues. V lost 0 bases, J lost 6 bases, and 14 bases lay in between. Looked up from germline, CDR1 is DFQATT and CDR2 is SNEGSKA (reference sequence). The CDR3 loop reads CSARDSGTSAGELFF. The CDR3 DNA reads as TGCAGTGCTAGAGATTCTGGGACGAGCGCCGGGGAGCTGTTTTTT.

The rearrangement joins TRBV15 to TRBJ1-1, with D perhaps matching TRBD1 (5 bases). Germline V CDR1 and CDR2: LNHNV, YYDKDF (reference sequence). The V end lost 3 bases, the J end lost 5 bases, and 19 bases lay between the germline ends. CDR3 length: 16 amino acids. The CDR3 sequence is CATSSLMWGEGTEAFF. The CDR3 DNA reads TGTGCCACCAGCAGCCTGATGTGGGGCGAGGGTACTGAAGCTTTCTTT.

This clonotype was recorded many times. The chain employs TRBV12-3 or TRBV12-4 and TRBJ1-6; D remains ambiguous. The CDR3 is made up of 12 amino acids. The V end was cut by 6 bases, the J end by 8 bases, with 8 bases between. The CDR3 is CASSDGYSPLHF. CDR3 bases: TGTGCCAGCAGCGACGGGTATTCACCCCTCCACTTT.

V is TRBV7-2 and J is TRBJ1-2, with a weak D call TRBD1 (5 bases). Germline CDR1 reads SGHTA; CDR2 reads FQGNSA. V lost 5 bases to trimming and J lost 2 bases, with 9 bases between them. This CDR3 has 13 amino acids. CDR3 coding DNA: TGTGCCAGCAGCCCGTGGGGGAACTATGGCTACACCTTC. It specifies CASSPWGNYGYTF.

The gene calls are TRBV4-3 and TRBJ2-5; TRBD1 aligns across 8 bases. The J segment lost 3 bases and the V segment lost 3 bases, leaving 6 bases of the junction unmatched. CDR3 length: 15 amino acids. Germline assignment: CDR1 LGHNA and CDR2 YSLEER. The CDR3 bases are TGCGCCAGCAGCCACACGTGGACAGGGAAAGAGACCCAGTACTTC. It encodes CASSHTWTGKETQYF.

V usage is TRBV18 and J usage is TRBJ1-5; 7 bases agree with TRBD1. CDR3 size: 16 residues. Germline V gene lookup returns CDR1 KGHSH and CDR2 LQKENI. V dropped 4 bases and J dropped 0; count of bases not matched to a gene: 6. In nucleotides, the CDR3 is TGTGCCAGCTCACTAGGACAGGCCCTTAGCAATCAGCCCCAGCATTTT. It yields the protein CASSLGQALSNQPQHF.

This clonotype was detected a few times. This sequence joins TRBV10-3 and TRBJ2-2; 8 bases agree with TRBD2. Germline CDR1 is ENHRY and CDR2 is SYGVKD. With 7 bases clipped from V and 3 bases from J, the junction kept 7 bases outside the gene matches. The CDR3 has 15 amino acids. CDR3 bases: TGTGCCATCAATCAACTAGCGGCCCACACCGGGGAGCTGTTTTTT. Translated, it gives CAINQLAAHTGELFF.

The chain's CDR3 is CASSYSAWGTEAFF. CDR3 in DNA: TGTGCCAGCAGTTACTCGGCTTGGGGCACTGAAGCTTTCTTT. The chain employs TRBV6-2 or TRBV6-3 and TRBJ1-1; D is undetermined. The CDR3 has 14 amino acids. CDR1 MNHEY and CDR2 SVGEGT come from the germline V gene. Trimming stripped 0 bases from V and 4 bases from J, with 9 bases between.

The chain is built from TRBV6-2 or TRBV6-3 and TRBJ2-7; perhaps TRBD1 as D (6 bases). In germline, CDR1 is MNHEY, CDR2 SVGEGT. CDR3 size: 16 residues. V lost 6 bases and J 2 bases, leaving 20 bases between the germline ends. The CDR3 protein is CASSFLILRGTYEQYF. The CDR3, as DNA: TGTGCCAGCAGCTTCTTGATCCTCAGGGGAACCTACGAGCAGTACTTC.

This clonotype was found a few times. This rearrangement joins TRBV20-1 to TRBJ2-7, with 8 bases aligning to TRBD1. This CDR3 has 16 amino acids. Germline V lookup: CDR1 DFQATT, CDR2 SNEGSKA (reference sequence). V was clipped by 6 bases and J by 3 bases; unmatched bases: 16. The CDR3 spells CSADTIQGQGFYEQYF. The CDR3 DNA sequence: TGCAGTGCCGATACAATTCAAGGACAGGGTTTCTACGAGCAGTACTTC.

The table lists this clonotype with a few counts. As DNA, the CDR3 is TGTGCCAGCAGCTTAAATCCGGATGAGCAGTTCTTC. It encodes CASSLNPDEQFF. The rearrangement uses TRBV7-9 and TRBJ2-1, with D unclear. Germline CDR1 and CDR2: SEHNR and FQNEAQ (reference sequence). Trimming pared 2 bases from V and 8 bases from J, leaving 7 bases between. The CDR3 is made up of 12 amino acids.

The rearrangement joins TRBV5-1 to TRBJ2-3, with 10 bases aligning to TRBD1. Trimming cost V 0 bases and J 2 bases; bases outside gene matches: 6. Germline values: CDR1 SGHRS, CDR2 YFSETQ. This CDR3 has 17 amino acids. CDR3 in DNA: TGCGCCAGCAGCTTGGGGGACAGGGGTTGGATCACAGATACGCAGTATTTT. Protein: CASSLGDRGWITDTQYF. Together with reference TRBV5-1 and TRBJ2-3, the CDR3 gives the full variable domain: KAGVTQTPRYLIKTRGQQVTLSCSPISGHRSVSWYQQTPGQGLQFLFEYFSETQRNKGNFPGRFSGRQFSNSRSEMNVSTLELGDSALYLCASSLGDRGWITDTQYFGPGTRLTVL.

This clonotype was observed a few times. This chain links TRBV12-3 or TRBV12-4 with TRBJ2-7, with 8 bases matching TRBD1. This CDR3 has 16 amino acids. V lost 6 bases and J lost 3; bases outside the gene matches: 13. The CDR3 protein is CASSSTWTGRGYEQYF. Written as DNA, the CDR3 is TGTGCCAGCAGCAGCACCTGGACAGGGCGAGGCTACGAGCAGTACTTC.

Of note for this clonotype: A much larger clone sits a single nucleotide away, making a read error possible. The rearrangement joins TRBV11-2 to TRBJ2-7; 11 nucleotides line up with TRBD2. The J segment lost 7 bases and the V segment lost 2 bases, leaving 10 bases of the junction unmatched. The CDR3 is 16 residues long. Germline CDR1 reads SGHAT; CDR2 reads FQNNGV. The CDR3 coding sequence is TGTGCCAGCAGCTTATCAGAATCTAGCGGGGGGTCTGAGCAGTACTTC. As protein: CASSLSESSGGSEQYF.

The chain couples TRBV12-3 or TRBV12-4 to TRBJ2-7; TRBD1 is a possible D gene (5 bases). V dropped 4 bases and J dropped 5 bases, with 9 bases sitting between them. The CDR3 length is 12 residues. CDR3 sequence reads: CASSSGLNEQYF. CDR3 DNA sequence: TGTGCCAGCAGTTCAGGGCTAAACGAGCAGTACTTC.

The rearrangement joins TRBV5-1 to TRBJ2-7; 8 nucleotides align to TRBD2. This CDR3 has 14 amino acids. With 4 bases clipped from V and 5 bases from J, the junction kept 8 bases outside the gene matches. Germline loops: CDR1 SGHRS, CDR2 YFSETQ. CDR3 sequence (DNA): TGCGCCAGCAGCCCCCGGACTAGCATCAACGAGCAGTACTTC. It is translated as CASSPRTSINEQYF.

The chain is built from TRBV6-1 and TRBJ2-7; 7 bases line up with TRBD1. The CDR3 runs to 14 residues. Germline V gene data show CDR1 as MNHNS and CDR2 as SASEGT. V dropped 7 bases and J dropped 4; count of bases not matched to a gene: 10. CDR3 nucleotides: TGTGCCAGCATTCAACCAGACAGGGAATACGAGCAGTACTTC. It yields the protein CASIQPDREYEQYF.

This clonotype turned up a few times. This chain links TRBV6-1 with TRBJ2-7, with 9 bases matching TRBD1. Trimming cost V 5 bases and J 3 bases; bases outside gene matches: 8. CDR3 length: 15 amino acids. Germline lookup yields CDR1 MNHNS and CDR2 SASEGT. The CDR3 loop is CASSRTGTGFYEQYF. DNA for the CDR3: TGTGCCAGCAGTCGTACCGGGACAGGGTTCTACGAGCAGTACTTC.

The chain joins TRBV20-1 to TRBJ1-5, with D tentatively TRBD1 (5 bases). The CDR3 has 16 residues. In germline, CDR1 is DFQATT, CDR2 SNEGSKA (reference sequence). V lost 5 bases and J 1 base, leaving 18 bases between the germline ends. The CDR3 region is CSALPLGGASNQPQHF. The CDR3 region has the DNA TGCAGTGCTCTCCCTTTGGGAGGGGCCAGCAATCAGCCCCAGCATTTT.